This T cell receptor (beta chain) came from a study of blood T cell repertoires in COVID-19. Looking at the study overall: Spain, Italy and the United States supplied samples that represented acute and convalescent COVID-19.

Germline CDR1 LNHDA, CDR2 SQIVND (reference sequence). The CDR3 sequence is 17 residues long. The V gene end was trimmed by 7 bases and the J gene end by 0 bases; junction bases not matched to a gene: 12. Data came from immunoSEQ multiplex PCR; TCRdb stores just in-frame clones and leaves some out. Altogether approximately 97,000 clones are present, 80% to 95% being singletons, with the ten largest covering 3.5% to 4.5%. This TCR came from a man aged 18 to 35 with acute or convalescent COVID-19. Sequencing input: peripheral blood. The chain uses TRBV19 and TRBJ1-1; 9 bases are shared with TRBD1. CDR3 bases: TGTGCCAGTATCCCCGGGACAGGGAGACGAATGAACACTGAAGCTTTCTTT. It translates to CASIPGTGRRMNTEAFF.